The next 16 T cell receptor beta chains were all read from a single sample in a study of cytomegalovirus exposure and HLA in healthy donors (dated by TCRdb to the late 2010s). Receptor amplification or capture employed the immunoSEQ multiplex PCR assay. A mixture of 60 forward primers for TCR Vbeta segments and 13 reverse primers for TCR Jbeta segments was used in the multiplex PCR. TCRdb re-hosts the immuneACCESS table, in-frame sequences only. Its copies lack some clones; in the studies checked, an unresolved V gene accounts for under half of them, and the cause for the rest is not known. This sample lists 150,000 to 200,000 clones; more than 65% were detected once. 9% to 10% of the sample is held by the ten biggest clonotypes. Sequencing was done on a sample of PBMCs. The receptors derive from a man between 18 and 29 years old in good health and CMV-seropositive.

The CDR3 here is CASLSVPAKNIQYF. The CDR3 region has the DNA TGTGCCAGCCTATCGGTTCCAGCCAAAAACATTCAGTACTTC. The J gene is TRBJ2-4, the V gene TRBV6-1; no definite D call. V lost 8 bases to trimming and J lost 0 bases, with 11 bases between them. The germline V gene encodes CDR1 MNHNS and CDR2 SASEGT. The CDR3 sequence is 14 residues long.

V gene TRBV14 combines with J gene TRBJ2-7; no clear D gene. The germline gives CDR1 SGHDN, CDR2 FVKESK. V was trimmed by 4 bases and J by 2 bases, leaving 15 bases between them. The CDR3 covers 15 residues. CDR3 bases: TGTGCCAGCAGCCCTATTGCACGTTTTGCCTACGAGCAGTACTTC. It translates to CASSPIARFAYEQYF. Combining the CDR3 with reference TRBV14 and TRBJ2-7 gives the whole variable domain EAGVTQFPSHSVIEKGQTVTLRCDPISGHDNLYWYRRVMGKEIKFLLHFVKESKQDESGMPNNRFLAERTGGTYSTLKVQPAELEDSGVYFCASSPIARFAYEQYFGPGTRLTVT.

This rearrangement joins TRBV7-2 to TRBJ1-2; TRBD1 agrees at 7 bases. Germline V CDR1 and CDR2: SGHTA, FQGNSA. The V and J ends lost 5 bases and 8 bases, in that order; junction bases with no gene match: 5. The CDR3 is made up of 12 amino acids. The CDR3 DNA sequence: TGTGCCAGCAGCCCCCGGACAGGCGGCTACACCTTC. This translates into CASSPRTGGYTF.

The V and J genes are TRBV18 and TRBJ2-7, with D perhaps matching TRBD1 (5 bases). The CDR3 spans 13 residues. Trimming removed 2 bases from V and 4 bases from J, with 9 bases in between. Germline lookup yields CDR1 KGHSH and CDR2 LQKENI. As DNA, the CDR3 is TGTGCCAGCTCACCAACTCAGGGATACGAGCAGTACTTC. It translates to CASSPTQGYEQYF.

As DNA, the CDR3 is TGTGCCAGCAGTTACTCGGCTAGCGGGAACACCGGGGAGCTGTTTTTT. Translation: CASSYSASGNTGELFF. This chain joins TRBV6-5 and TRBJ2-2, with TRBD2 matching 7 bases. The V segment lost 0 bases and the J segment 1 base; nucleotides outside the gene matches: 2. Germline CDR1 MNHEY, CDR2 SVGAGI. The CDR3 loop spans 16 amino acids.

This rearrangement joins TRBV10-1 to TRBJ2-1, with TRBD2 matching over 11 bases. The CDR3 has 14 residues. The V gene's germline CDR1 is WNHNN and CDR2 SYGVQD (reference sequence). V lost 4 bases to trimming and J lost 8 bases; unmatched junction nucleotides: 4. The CDR3 DNA follows: TGCGCCAGCAGTGGACTAGCGGGGTCCGATGAGCAGTTCTTC. It is translated as CASSGLAGSDEQFF.

The chain employs TRBV19 and TRBJ1-2, with unresolved D. V lost 5 bases, J lost 0 bases, and 7 bases lay in between. This CDR3 is built from 13 residues. Germline assignment: CDR1 LNHDA and CDR2 SQIVND (reference sequence). The DNA of the CDR3 is TGTGCCAGTAGTCCCGCGTCTAACTATGGCTACACCTTC. This encodes CASSPASNYGYTF.

The genes are TRBV7-3 and TRBJ2-1; 9 nucleotides agree with TRBD1. This CDR3 is 14 amino acids long. Germline V gene data show CDR1 as SGHTA and CDR2 as FQGTGA. The V segment lost 3 bases and the J segment 9 bases; nucleotides outside the gene matches: 6. CDR3 residues: CASSLGQGSFEQFF. CDR3 DNA: TGTGCCAGCAGCTTGGGACAGGGCTCCTTTGAGCAGTTCTTC.

The J gene is TRBJ2-7, the V gene TRBV6-5; D not certain. Trimming shortened V by 0 bases and J by 5 bases, and 14 bases separated the two germline ends. The CDR3 has 15 residues. Germline CDR1 and CDR2: MNHEY and SVGAGI. CDR3 loop: CASSYSTGSGDEQYF. The CDR3 bases are TGTGCCAGCAGTTACTCGACGGGTTCCGGCGACGAGCAGTACTTC.

The rearrangement uses TRBV20-1 and TRBJ2-7; D is perhaps TRBD1 (6 bases). The germline V gene encodes CDR1 DFQATT and CDR2 SNEGSKA (reference sequence). Trimming took 5 bases from V and 6 from J, leaving 11 bases between them. There are 11 residues in the CDR3. Here the CDR3 DNA reads TGCAGTGCTTACAGGGAGCCCGAGCAGTACTTC. This codes for CSAYREPEQYF.

V is TRBV11-2 and J is TRBJ2-3; 9 bases align to TRBD1. Germline assignment: CDR1 SGHAT and CDR2 FQNNGV. V gave up 5 bases and J gave up 6 bases; unmatched junction bases: 12. The CDR3 covers 16 residues. As DNA, the CDR3 is TGTGCCAGCAGCCCCGGGTACAGGGGGCTTATCGATACGCAGTATTTT. This gives the protein CASSPGYRGLIDTQYF.

The chain uses TRBV7-9 and TRBJ1-2, with D unclear. The V and J ends lost 1 base and 8 bases respectively, with 17 bases between them. Per germline, CDR1 SEHNR and CDR2 FQNEAQ (reference sequence). This CDR3 has 15 residues. As DNA, the CDR3 is TGTGCCAGCAGCTTAGTTAGAGGGTTGGCTGTCGGCTACACCTTC. Its protein is CASSLVRGLAVGYTF.

The rearrangement joins TRBV19 to TRBJ1-1; tentative D call: TRBD1 (6 bases). The ends were cut back, 3 bases at V and 4 bases at J, with 12 bases in the middle. The CDR3 extends over 14 amino acids. CDR1 and CDR2 (germline): LNHDA, SQIVND (reference sequence). CDR3 sequence (DNA): TGTGCCAGTAGTATTACCAGGGGTGGCACTGAAGCTTTCTTT. Amino acid sequence: CASSITRGGTEAFF.

The rearrangement uses TRBV29-1 and TRBJ2-1, with D possibly TRBD1 on 6 matching bases. V was trimmed by 5 bases and J by 8 bases, leaving 19 bases between them. Per germline, CDR1 SQVTM and CDR2 ANQGSEA. The CDR3 length is 14 residues. The CDR3 DNA reads as TGCAGCGTTCCGGGACATATGAGGGTGGATGAGCAGTTCTTC. It is translated as CSVPGHMRVDEQFF.

The V and J genes are TRBV27 and TRBJ2-1; D is perhaps TRBD2 (5 bases). The CDR3 runs to 15 residues. With 5 bases removed from V and 7 bases from J, the gap between germline ends came to 18 bases. Germline lookup yields CDR1 MNHEY and CDR2 SMNVEV (reference sequence). CDR3: CASSPSFGLLNEQFF. DNA of the CDR3: TGTGCCAGCAGTCCCTCCTTTGGACTCCTAAATGAGCAGTTCTTC.

This chain joins TRBV5-1 and TRBJ2-1, with unresolved D. The V end lost 4 bases, the J end lost 6 bases, and 11 bases lay between the germline ends. The CDR3 sequence is 13 residues long. CDR1 and CDR2 (germline): SGHRS, YFSETQ. CDR3 in amino acids: CASSAAYGNEQFF. The CDR3 DNA reads as TGCGCCAGCAGCGCCGCCTATGGCAATGAGCAGTTCTTC.